This TCR beta chain was captured by sequencing in a study of T cell responses to AZD1222 COVID-19 vaccine. Study-wide points: Researchers took repertoire samples only after the peak T cell response had come.

About this clone: Its antigen remains unknown.

Sequencing used immunoSEQ multiplex PCR; TCRdb keeps in-frame clones, though not all of them. The sample holds tens of thousands of clones, roughly 93% seen once. Looked up from germline, CDR1 is MNHEY and CDR2 is SVGEGT. This CDR3 contains 15 residues. Trimming left V 2 bases short and J 0 bases short, with 9 bases between. The clonotype comes from an adult in good health. This chain uses TRBV6-2 or TRBV6-3 with TRBJ2-3; no firm D call. Sequences were derived from peripheral blood, sampled on day 0 of AZD1222 vaccination. Here the CDR3 reads CASSYIVTSTDTQYF. The CDR3 bases are TGTGCCAGCAGTTACATAGTGACTAGCACAGATACGCAGTATTTT.